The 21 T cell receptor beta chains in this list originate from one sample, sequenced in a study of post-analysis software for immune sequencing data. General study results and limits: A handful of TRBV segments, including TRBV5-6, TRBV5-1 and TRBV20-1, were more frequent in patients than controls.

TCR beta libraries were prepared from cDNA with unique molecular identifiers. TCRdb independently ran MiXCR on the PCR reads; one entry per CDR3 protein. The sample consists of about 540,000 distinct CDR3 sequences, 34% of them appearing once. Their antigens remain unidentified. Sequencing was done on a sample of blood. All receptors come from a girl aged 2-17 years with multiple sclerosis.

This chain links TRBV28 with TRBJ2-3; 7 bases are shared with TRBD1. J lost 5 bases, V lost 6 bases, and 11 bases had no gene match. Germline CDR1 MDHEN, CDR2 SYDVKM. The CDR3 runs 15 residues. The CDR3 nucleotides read TGTGCCAGCAGCAACCTCAGACAGGGCGTAGATACGCAGTATTTT. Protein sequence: CASSNLRQGVDTQYF.

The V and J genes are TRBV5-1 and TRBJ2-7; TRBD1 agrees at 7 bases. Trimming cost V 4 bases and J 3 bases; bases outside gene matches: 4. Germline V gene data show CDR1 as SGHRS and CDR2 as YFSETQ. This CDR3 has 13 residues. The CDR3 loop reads CASSGGQRYEQYF. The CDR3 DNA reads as TGCGCCAGCAGCGGGGGACAGCGCTACGAGCAGTACTTC.

The CDR3 nucleotides read TGTGCCAGCTCACCAGCTCCGGCGGCCTACAATCAGCCCCAGCATTTT. This sequence encodes CASSPAPAAYNQPQHF. V is TRBV18 and J is TRBJ1-5; no clear D gene. Looked up from germline, CDR1 is KGHSH and CDR2 is LQKENI. Trimming left V 2 bases short and J 3 bases short, with 14 bases between. The CDR3 contains 16 residues.

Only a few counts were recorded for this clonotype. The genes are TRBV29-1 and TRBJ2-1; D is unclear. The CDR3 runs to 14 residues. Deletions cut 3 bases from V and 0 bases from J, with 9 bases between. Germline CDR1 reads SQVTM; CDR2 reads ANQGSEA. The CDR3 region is CSVDLLTSYNEQFF. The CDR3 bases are TGCAGCGTTGACTTATTAACCTCCTACAATGAGCAGTTCTTC.

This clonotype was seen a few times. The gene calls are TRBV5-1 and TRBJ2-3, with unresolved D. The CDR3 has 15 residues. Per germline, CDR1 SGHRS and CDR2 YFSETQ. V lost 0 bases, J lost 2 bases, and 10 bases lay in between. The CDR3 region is CASSLAWQSTDTQYF. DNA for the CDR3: TGCGCCAGCAGCTTGGCCTGGCAGTCCACAGATACGCAGTATTTT. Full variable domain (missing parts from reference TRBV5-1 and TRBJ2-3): KAGVTQTPRYLIKTRGQQVTLSCSPISGHRSVSWYQQTPGQGLQFLFEYFSETQRNKGNFPGRFSGRQFSNSRSEMNVSTLELGDSALYLCASSLAWQSTDTQYFGPGTRLTVL.

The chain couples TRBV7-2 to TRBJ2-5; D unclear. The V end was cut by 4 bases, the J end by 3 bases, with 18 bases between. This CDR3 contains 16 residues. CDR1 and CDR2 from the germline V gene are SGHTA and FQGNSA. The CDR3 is CASSSIPLRPKETQYF. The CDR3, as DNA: TGTGCCAGCAGCTCGATTCCACTAAGACCTAAAGAGACCCAGTACTTC.

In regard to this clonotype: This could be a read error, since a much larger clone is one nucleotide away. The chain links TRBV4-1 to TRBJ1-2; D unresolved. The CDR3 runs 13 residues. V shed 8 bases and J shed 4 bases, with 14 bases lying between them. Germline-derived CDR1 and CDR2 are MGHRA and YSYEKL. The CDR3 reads CASGASSTYGYTF. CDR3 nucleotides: TGCGCCAGCGGAGCCTCTTCTACCTATGGCTACACCTTC.

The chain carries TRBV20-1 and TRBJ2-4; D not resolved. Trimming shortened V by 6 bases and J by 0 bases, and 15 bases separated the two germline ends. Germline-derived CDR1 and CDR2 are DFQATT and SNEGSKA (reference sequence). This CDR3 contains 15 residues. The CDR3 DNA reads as TGCAGTGCCCGACTCATCATTCTAGCCAAAAACATTCAGTACTTC. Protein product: CSARLIILAKNIQYF.

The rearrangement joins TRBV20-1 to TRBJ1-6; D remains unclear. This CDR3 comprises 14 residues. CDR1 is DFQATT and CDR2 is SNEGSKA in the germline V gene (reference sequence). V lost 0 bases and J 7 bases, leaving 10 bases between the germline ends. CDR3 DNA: TGCAGTGCTAGAGATGGATCGGTGAATTCACCCCTCCACTTT. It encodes CSARDGSVNSPLHF.

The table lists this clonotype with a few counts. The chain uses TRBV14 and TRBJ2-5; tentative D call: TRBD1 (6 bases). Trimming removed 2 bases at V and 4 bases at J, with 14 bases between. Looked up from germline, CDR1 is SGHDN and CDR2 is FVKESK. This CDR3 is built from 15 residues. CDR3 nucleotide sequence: TGTGCCAGCAGCCAAAGATTGGGGGCTGGAGAGACCCAGTACTTC. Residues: CASSQRLGAGETQYF.

The CDR3 coding sequence is TGCGCCAGCAGCTGGGCCCCGGGGGAGCTGTTTTTT. Translating gives CASSWAPGELFF. The chain employs TRBV5-1 and TRBJ2-2; D remains unclear. The germline V gene encodes CDR1 SGHRS and CDR2 YFSETQ. The CDR3 extends over 12 amino acids. Trimming shortened V by 3 bases and J by 8 bases, and 8 bases separated the two germline ends.

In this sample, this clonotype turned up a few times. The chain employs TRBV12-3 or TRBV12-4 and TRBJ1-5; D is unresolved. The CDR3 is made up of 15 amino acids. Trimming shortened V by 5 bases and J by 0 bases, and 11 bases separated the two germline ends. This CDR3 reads CASSPARDSNQPQHF. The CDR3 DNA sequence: TGTGCCAGCAGTCCCGCGCGCGATAGCAATCAGCCCCAGCATTTT.

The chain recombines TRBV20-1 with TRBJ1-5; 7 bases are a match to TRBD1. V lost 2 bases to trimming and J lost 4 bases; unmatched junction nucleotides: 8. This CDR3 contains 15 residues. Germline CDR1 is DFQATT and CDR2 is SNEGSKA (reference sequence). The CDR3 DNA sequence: TGCAGTGCTAGAATGGCCCTGGACAGGAATCAGCCCCAGCATTTT. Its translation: CSARMALDRNQPQHF.

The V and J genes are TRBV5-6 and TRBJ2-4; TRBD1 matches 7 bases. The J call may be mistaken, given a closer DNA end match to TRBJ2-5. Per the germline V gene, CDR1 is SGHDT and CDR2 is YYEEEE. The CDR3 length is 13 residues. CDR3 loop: CASRRGQLETQYF. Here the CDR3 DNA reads TGTGCCAGCAGGAGGGGGCAGCTAGAGACCCAGTACTTC.

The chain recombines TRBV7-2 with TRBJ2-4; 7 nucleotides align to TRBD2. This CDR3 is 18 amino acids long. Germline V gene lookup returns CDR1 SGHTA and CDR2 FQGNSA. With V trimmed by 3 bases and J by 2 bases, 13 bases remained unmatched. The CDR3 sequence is CASSLGVLGRGSKNIQYF. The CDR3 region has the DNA TGTGCCAGCAGCTTGGGGGTCTTGGGGAGGGGATCCAAAAACATTCAGTACTTC.

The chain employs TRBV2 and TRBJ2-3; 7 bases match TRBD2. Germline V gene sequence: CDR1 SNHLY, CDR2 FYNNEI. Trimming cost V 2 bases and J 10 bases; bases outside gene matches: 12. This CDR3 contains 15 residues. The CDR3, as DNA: TGTGCCAGCAGTGAATCTGCGGGGGTATCTTATTCGCAGTATTTT. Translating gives CASSESAGVSYSQYF.

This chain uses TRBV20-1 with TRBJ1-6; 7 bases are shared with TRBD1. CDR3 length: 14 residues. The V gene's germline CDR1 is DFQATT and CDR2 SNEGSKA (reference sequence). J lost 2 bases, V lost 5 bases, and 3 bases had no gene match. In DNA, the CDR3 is TGCAGTGCTGGGGACAGAGCCTATAATTCACCCCTCCACTTT. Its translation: CSAGDRAYNSPLHF.

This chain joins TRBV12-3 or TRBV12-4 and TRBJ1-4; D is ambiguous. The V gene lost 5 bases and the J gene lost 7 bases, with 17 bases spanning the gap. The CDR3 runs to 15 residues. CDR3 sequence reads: CASSPPGRTSEKLFF. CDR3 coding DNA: TGTGCCAGCAGTCCCCCGGGCAGGACGAGTGAAAAACTGTTTTTT.

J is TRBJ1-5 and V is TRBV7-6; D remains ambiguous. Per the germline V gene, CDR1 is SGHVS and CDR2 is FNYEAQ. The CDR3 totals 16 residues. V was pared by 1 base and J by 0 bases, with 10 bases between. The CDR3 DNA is TGTGCCAGCAGCTTAGGGCCTTTTCTTAGCAATCAGCCCCAGCATTTT. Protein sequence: CASSLGPFLSNQPQHF.

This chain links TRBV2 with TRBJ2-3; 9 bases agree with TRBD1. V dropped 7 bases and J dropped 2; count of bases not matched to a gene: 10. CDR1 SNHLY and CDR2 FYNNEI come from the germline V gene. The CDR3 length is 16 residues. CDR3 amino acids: CASNKPGTGPTDTQYF. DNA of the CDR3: TGTGCCAGCAATAAGCCCGGGACAGGGCCCACAGATACGCAGTATTTT.

This chain's CDR3 is CASSEGAREAFF. The CDR3 DNA follows: TGTGCCAGCAGTGAAGGAGCCCGGGAAGCTTTCTTT. The V call is TRBV6-1, the J call TRBJ1-1; D unresolved. There are 12 residues in the CDR3. Germline CDR1 reads MNHNS; CDR2 reads SASEGT. Trimming removed 1 base from V and 8 bases from J, with 8 bases in between.